Here is one T cell receptor beta chain with its context. V was pared by 2 bases and J by 4 bases, with 3 bases of the junction left unmatched. In germline, CDR1 is MNHEY, CDR2 SMNVEV (reference sequence). CDR3 length equals 15 residues. This specimen comes from a study of blood T cell repertoires in COVID-19. Study overall: Collection of acute and convalescent COVID-19 samples took place in the United States, Italy and Spain. From T cells, B-cell-depleted T cells, or PBMCs came the material, which was cDNA or gDNA.

Authors' processing steps: Cell counts per sample came from amplifying reference gene primers. Some clones are missing from TCRdb's copy, which holds only in-frame ones; the method was immunoSEQ multiplex PCR. From that table come the V and J calls and clone size; the DNA was used to work out D and trimming. There are a few hundred thousand clones in the sample; more than 75% occur only once, and around 1.1% lies in the top ten. J is TRBJ1-5 and V is TRBV27, with 9 nucleotides matching TRBD1. The TCR was taken from a human donor with acute or convalescent COVID-19. The donor label of this sample is uncertain. The sample taken for sequencing was peripheral blood. In nucleotides, the CDR3 is TGTGCCAGCAGTTTAGGGACAGGGAGTAATCAGCCCCAGCATTTT. The encoded protein is CASSLGTGSNQPQHF.